This TCR beta chain was sequenced in a study of cytomegalovirus exposure and HLA in healthy donors. Study-wide results and caveats: Productive status was seen about 90% or about 30% of the time for most TCR beta V segments in an earlier analysis. Common viral pathogens (according to a later analysis) appeared linked to several of the most significant clusters. With high specificity and sensitivity, the classifier reportedly diagnosed cytomegalovirus status.

Notes on this clone: Its cognate antigen is unknown.

PCR involved 60 Vbeta and 13 Jbeta primers. Here immunoSEQ multiplex PCR was the method, and the copy in TCRdb shows in-frame clones only, minus some. The profile shows more than 150,000 clones, around 74% of them singletons. The sequencing input was PBMCs. The sequence was collected from a girl aged 5-17 years in good health and CMV-seropositive.

CDR3 in DNA: TGTGCCACCGGGATCGCGGGGGGATACGAGCAGTACTTC. Protein sequence: CATGIAGGYEQYF. The chain recombines TRBV6-5 with TRBJ2-7; 8 bases fit TRBD2. The CDR3 is made up of 13 amino acids. The germline gives CDR1 MNHEY, CDR2 SVGAGI. With 10 bases clipped from V and 4 bases from J, the junction kept 9 bases outside the gene matches.